This T cell receptor beta chain originates from a study of identical twins. The ends were cut back, 4 bases at V and 3 bases at J, with 13 bases in the middle. CDR3 length: 14 residues. Germline V gene lookup returns CDR1 SQVTM and CDR2 ANQGSEA. This clonotype occurred a few times. TCRdb ran MiXCR on the 5' RACE reads and lists one entry per CDR3 protein. The sample includes 450,000 or so distinct CDR3 sequences, 20% to 25% of them seen just once. These data were likewise used in another study, on T cells expressing NK-cell markers. That paper adds: Topping the CD3+CD56-NKG2C+ fraction as well were these clonotypes, in a handful of donors.

The sequenced material came from CD4+ T cells sorted from blood. This chain links TRBV29-1 with TRBJ2-1, with unresolved D. The clonotype was recovered from a woman under 30 in good health. The CDR3 DNA reads TGCAGCGTTGGGGTGCTTGGGTACTACAATGAGCAGTTCTTC. Protein sequence: CSVGVLGYYNEQFF.